What follows are 19 T cell receptor beta chains derived from one specimen sequenced in a study of identical twins. TCRdb re-analysed the 5' RACE reads in MiXCR, keeping a single row per CDR3 protein. The sample has roughly 290,000 distinct CDR3 sequences, roughly 8.6% seen once. The same data also went into a second study, on yellow fever vaccine responses in identical twins.

Sequenced input: memory (CD45RO+) T cells sorted from blood. These receptors all stem from a young woman in good health.

This clonotype was counted at least ten times. The chain is built from TRBV19 and TRBJ1-1; 9 bases match TRBD1. The CDR3 has 15 residues. J was trimmed by 5 bases and V by 7 bases; bases with no gene match: 11. CDR1 and CDR2 (germline): LNHDA, SQIVND (reference sequence). In DNA, the CDR3 is TGTGCCAGTAACCCCCCCGCGACAGGGGGTACTGAAGCTTTCTTT. Its protein is CASNPPATGGTEAFF.

This clonotype has a count of ten or more. The chain is built from TRBV4-2 and TRBJ1-5, with TRBD1 matching over 11 bases. Germline V gene sequence: CDR1 LGHNA, CDR2 YNFKEQ. This CDR3 is 17 amino acids long. V lost 0 bases and J lost 6; bases outside the gene matches: 7. The CDR3 region has the DNA TGTGCCAGCAGCCAAGATTATATTGGGACAGGGGGTCAGCCCCAGCATTTT. Its protein product is CASSQDYIGTGGQPQHF.

The sample holds many counts of this clonotype. The V gene is TRBV10-3, the J gene TRBJ2-7, with TRBD1 identical over 10 bases. The ends lost 2 bases at V and 5 bases at J; junction bases unmatched: 6. CDR1 ENHRY and CDR2 SYGVKD come from the germline V gene. The CDR3 is 15 amino acids. CDR3 sequence: CAISEEGTGDDEQYV. In nucleotides, the CDR3 is TGTGCCATCAGTGAGGAGGGGACAGGGGACGACGAGCAGTACGTC.

The chain combines TRBV7-8 with TRBJ1-5; possibly TRBD1 for D (6 bases). The CDR3 spans 14 residues. The ends were cut back, 1 base at V and 10 bases at J, with 14 bases in the middle. The germline gives CDR1 SGHVS, CDR2 FQNEAQ. As DNA, the CDR3 is TGTGCCAGCAGCTTAGTGGACAGCCAGTTCCCCCAGCATTTT. Translating it yields CASSLVDSQFPQHF. The whole variable domain, remainder taken from reference TRBV7-8 and TRBJ1-5, is GAGVSQSPRYKVAKRGQDVALRCDPISGHVSLFWYQQALGQGPEFLTYFQNEAQLDKSGLPSDRFFAERPEGSVSTLKIQRTQQEDSAVYLCASSLVDSQFPQHFGDGTRLSIL.

This chain links TRBV13 with TRBJ2-2; D gene uncertain. With 4 bases removed from V and 6 bases from J, the gap between germline ends came to 15 bases. The CDR3 length is 15 residues. Per the germline V gene, CDR1 is PRHDT and CDR2 is FYEKMQ (reference sequence). CDR3: CASSSTVVVPGELFF. Written as DNA, the CDR3 is TGTGCCAGCAGCTCGACGGTCGTGGTGCCCGGGGAGCTGTTTTTT. Full variable domain (outside the CDR3, taken from reference TRBV13 and TRBJ2-2): AAGVIQSPRHLIKEKRETATLKCYPIPRHDTVYWYQQGPGQDPQFLISFYEKMQSDKGSIPDRFSAQQFSDYHSELNMSSLELGDSALYFCASSSTVVVPGELFFGEGSRLTVL.

Only a few counts were recorded for this clonotype. The CDR3: CASSLGDTRNTEAFF. CDR3 nucleotide sequence: TGCGCCAGCAGCTTGGGGGACACCCGGAACACTGAAGCTTTCTTT. This chain uses TRBV5-1 with TRBJ1-1, with D perhaps TRBD1 (6 bases). This CDR3 has 15 amino acids. Germline V CDR1 and CDR2: SGHRS, YFSETQ. Trimming cost V 0 bases and J 1 base, with 10 bases left between them.

This clonotype has at least ten counts. This chain uses TRBV11-2 with TRBJ2-3; D possibly corresponds to TRBD2 (6 bases). The ends were cut back, 4 bases at V and 0 bases at J, with 20 bases in the middle. Germline assignment: CDR1 SGHAT and CDR2 FQNNGV. The CDR3 is made up of 18 amino acids. The CDR3 coding sequence is TGTGCCAGCAGCTCCACACGGGGAGGACTTACTAGCACAGATACGCAGTATTTT. It specifies CASSSTRGGLTSTDTQYF.

The V call is TRBV25-1, the J call TRBJ1-1; D is possibly TRBD1 (6 bases). The CDR3 spans 15 residues. V was shortened by 6 bases and J by 1 base, with 15 bases between the two germline ends. Per the germline V gene, CDR1 is MGHDK and CDR2 is SYGVNS. In DNA, the CDR3 is TGTGCCAGCAGCGACCCGACAGGACCGAACACTGAAGCTTTCTTT. It is translated as CASSDPTGPNTEAFF.

This clonotype was recorded a few times. The chain is built from TRBV12-3 or TRBV12-4 and TRBJ2-1; tentatively, D is TRBD1 (6 bases). This CDR3 has 16 amino acids. Trimming pared 5 bases from V and 5 bases from J, leaving 19 bases between. The CDR3 region is CASSPLFGTHNNEQFF. CDR3 nucleotides: TGTGCCAGCAGTCCTCTTTTCGGGACACATAACAATGAGCAGTTCTTC.

This clonotype was observed many times. The chain has TRBV5-1 and TRBJ1-4; 8 bases line up with TRBD1. CDR3 size: 13 residues. The V gene end was trimmed by 5 bases and the J gene end by 8 bases; junction bases not matched to a gene: 5. Germline-derived CDR1 and CDR2 are SGHRS and YFSETQ. The CDR3 nucleotides are TGCGCCAGCAGTTCCGGGACAGGAGAAAAACTGTTTTTT. Translation gives CASSSGTGEKLFF.

This clonotype was picked up many times. V usage is TRBV7-3 and J usage is TRBJ2-3; 9 bases align to TRBD2. The CDR3 is 15 amino acids. With 4 bases clipped from V and 2 bases from J, the junction kept 4 bases outside the gene matches. Germline CDR1 is SGHTA and CDR2 is FQGTGA. CDR3 DNA sequence: TGTGCCAGCAGCTCTAGCGGGATTTTCACAGATACGCAGTATTTT. Translating it yields CASSSSGIFTDTQYF.

On this clonotype itself: The DNA is left out, because the CDR3 cannot be placed on it with certainty; the CDR3 is given as TCRdb lists it. The chain joins TRBV7-5 to TRBJ1-5; the table's D call of TRBD1 was not tested on the DNA. TRBV7-5 is a pseudogene locus. Ends included, the CDR3 has 18 residues. Here the CDR3 reads CISVSEAPRQGFNQPQHF.

This clonotype turned up a few times. The rearrangement uses TRBV6-1 and TRBJ2-1; 8 nucleotides agree with TRBD2. This CDR3 has 15 amino acids. V dropped 5 bases and J dropped 0; count of bases not matched to a gene: 3. Germline values: CDR1 MNHNS, CDR2 SASEGT. CDR3 coding DNA: TGTGCCAGCAGTCGGGGGGGTAACTCCTACAATGAGCAGTTCTTC. Translated, it gives CASSRGGNSYNEQFF.

The rearrangement joins TRBV4-1 to TRBJ1-4; 9 bases match TRBD1. Unmatched junction bases numbered 5, after V lost 2 bases and J lost 4 bases. Germline CDR1 and CDR2: MGHRA and YSYEKL. The CDR3 is 16 amino acids. The CDR3 loop is CASSQTGGAGNEKLFF. The CDR3, as DNA: TGCGCCAGCAGCCAAACAGGGGGCGCGGGTAATGAAAAACTGTTTTTT.

This clonotype was seen at least ten times. The V and J genes are TRBV12-3 or TRBV12-4 and TRBJ2-7; the D gene is possibly TRBD2 (6 bases). The V end lost 3 bases, the J end lost 5 bases, and 14 bases lay between the germline ends. This CDR3 comprises 14 residues. The CDR3 reads CASSFGPGRHEQYF. CDR3 nucleotide sequence: TGTGCCAGCAGTTTTGGTCCAGGGAGGCACGAGCAGTACTTC.

The V call is TRBV28, the J call TRBJ2-7, with a tentative D call TRBD1 (7 bases). The CDR3 length is 15 residues. Germline lookup yields CDR1 MDHEN and CDR2 SYDVKM. V lost 5 bases to trimming and J lost 7 bases, with 21 bases between them. The CDR3 sequence: CASSPAGGRFGEQYF. CDR3 DNA sequence: TGTGCCAGCAGTCCCGCAGGGGGGCGATTTGGGGAGCAGTACTTC.

J is TRBJ2-4 and V is TRBV19; D is undetermined. Germline V lookup: CDR1 LNHDA, CDR2 SQIVND (reference sequence). V shed 5 bases and J shed 0 bases, with 17 bases lying between them. The CDR3 is 17 residues long. This CDR3 reads CASSLDGSDIAKNIQYF. For the CDR3, the DNA is TGTGCCAGTAGTCTGGACGGTTCAGATATAGCCAAAAACATTCAGTACTTC.

The chain recombines TRBV7-3 with TRBJ2-4; 8 nucleotides line up with TRBD2. The CDR3 spans 13 residues. V gave up 5 bases and J gave up 7 bases; unmatched junction bases: 4. CDR1 and CDR2 from the germline V gene are SGHTA and FQGTGA. CDR3 loop: CASSQSSGNIQYF. In nucleotides, the CDR3 is TGTGCCAGCAGCCAATCTAGCGGGAACATTCAGTACTTC.

This clonotype appeared many times. The chain employs TRBV24-1 and TRBJ1-1; D is uncertain. Germline V gives CDR1 KGHDR, CDR2 SFDVKD. V was clipped by 3 bases and J by 5 bases, with 3 bases between them. The CDR3 loop spans 11 amino acids. The CDR3 here is CATSDRTEAFF. CDR3 nucleotide sequence: TGTGCCACCAGTGATAGAACTGAAGCTTTCTTT.